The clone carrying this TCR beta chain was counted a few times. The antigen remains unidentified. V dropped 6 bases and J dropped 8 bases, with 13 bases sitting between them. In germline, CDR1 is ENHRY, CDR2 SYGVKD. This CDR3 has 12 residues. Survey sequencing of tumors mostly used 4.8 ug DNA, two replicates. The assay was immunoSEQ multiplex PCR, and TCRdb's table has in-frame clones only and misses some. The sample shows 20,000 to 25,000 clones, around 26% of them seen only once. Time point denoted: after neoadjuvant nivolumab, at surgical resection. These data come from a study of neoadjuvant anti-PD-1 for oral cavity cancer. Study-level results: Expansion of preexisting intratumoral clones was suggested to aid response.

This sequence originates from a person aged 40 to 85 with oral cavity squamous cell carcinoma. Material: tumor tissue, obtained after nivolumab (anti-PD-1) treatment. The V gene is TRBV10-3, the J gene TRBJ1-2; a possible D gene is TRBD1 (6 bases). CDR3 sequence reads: CAIRQGLGGYTF. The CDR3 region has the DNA TGTGCCATCAGACAGGGATTAGGAGGCTACACCTTC.